What follows are 4 T cell receptor beta chains derived from one specimen sequenced in a study of Graves' ophthalmopathy and Graves' hyperthyroidism. Researchers took RNA transcripts and amplified TCR beta CDR3 regions from them. Second-round multiplex PCR came after first-round RT-PCR with HTBI primers. TCRdb recomputed calls from the multiplex PCR reads with MiXCR, one row per CDR3 protein. The profile shows 650,000 to 900,000 distinct CDR3 sequences, around 40% of them singletons. The sample taken for sequencing was peripheral blood. Receptors originate from an adult man with Graves' ophthalmopathy.

This clonotype appeared a few times. The V gene is TRBV9, the J gene TRBJ1-2; 9 bases match TRBD1. The CDR3 loop spans 15 amino acids. Germline lookup yields CDR1 SGDLS and CDR2 YYNGEE. Trimming at V came to 4 bases and at J to 8 bases, leaving 12 bases not matched to a gene. CDR3 residues: CASSTSGTGKTGYTF. CDR3 nucleotide sequence: TGTGCCAGCAGCACTTCCGGGACAGGGAAAACAGGCTACACCTTC.

This clonotype was detected many times. The gene calls are TRBV28 and TRBJ1-6; the D gene is possibly TRBD1 (5 bases). With 6 bases removed from V and 7 bases from J, the gap between germline ends came to 7 bases. The CDR3 runs 12 residues. Looked up from germline, CDR1 is MDHEN and CDR2 is SYDVKM. CDR3 coding DNA: TGTGCCAGCAGCTCAGGGAATTCACCCCTCCACTTT. Its protein product is CASSSGNSPLHF.

V usage is TRBV7-9 and J usage is TRBJ2-2; D could derive from TRBD1 or TRBD2 (5 bases each). Germline V CDR1 and CDR2: SEHNR, FQNEAQ (reference sequence). This CDR3 is 15 amino acids long. The ends were cut back, 3 bases at V and 0 bases at J, with 8 bases in the middle. The CDR3 here is CASSFRDANTGELFF. The CDR3 region has the DNA TGTGCCAGCAGCTTCCGGGACGCGAACACCGGGGAGCTGTTTTTT.

This clonotype was found many times. CDR3 region: CASSLLYGGDGYTF. As DNA, the CDR3 is TGTGCCAGCAGCTTATTATACGGGGGCGATGGCTACACCTTC. The rearrangement uses TRBV7-6 and TRBJ1-2; D possibly corresponds to TRBD1 (6 bases). CDR3 length: 14 amino acids. CDR1 and CDR2 from the germline V gene are SGHVS and FNYEAQ. V was shortened by 2 bases and J by 6 bases, with 13 bases between the two germline ends.